This TCR beta chain is from a study of identical twins' blood T cells. TCRdb reprocessed the 5' RACE reads via MiXCR and lists one record per CDR3 protein. The top ten clones hold 5.5% to 6.5% of a sample with 300,000 to 400,000 distinct CDR3 sequences, 28% of them seen once. Between the trimmed V and J ends, which lost 3 bases and 5 bases, there was a span of 14 bases. CDR3 length equals 14 residues. CDR1 and CDR2 from the germline V gene are SGDLS and YYNGEE. The material sequenced was PBMCs. The J gene is TRBJ1-2, the V gene TRBV9; tentatively, D is TRBD1 (6 bases). The sequence was collected from a woman aged 18-49 years in good health. CDR3 nucleotides: TGTGCCAGCAGCGGAGGGGGGGCATATTATGGCTACACCTTC. Its protein product is CASSGGGAYYGYTF.